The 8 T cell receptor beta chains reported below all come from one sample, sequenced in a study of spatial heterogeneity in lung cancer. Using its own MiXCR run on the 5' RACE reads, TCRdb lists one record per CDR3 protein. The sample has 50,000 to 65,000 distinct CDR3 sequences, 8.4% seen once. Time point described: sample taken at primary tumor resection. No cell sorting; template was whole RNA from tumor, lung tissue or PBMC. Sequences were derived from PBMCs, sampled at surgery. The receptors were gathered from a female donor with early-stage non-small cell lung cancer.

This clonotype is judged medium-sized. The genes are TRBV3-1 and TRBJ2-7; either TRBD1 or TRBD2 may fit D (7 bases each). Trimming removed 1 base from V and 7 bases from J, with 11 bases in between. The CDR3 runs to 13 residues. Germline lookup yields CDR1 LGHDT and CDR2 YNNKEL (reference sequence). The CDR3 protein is CASSQVRGGEQYV. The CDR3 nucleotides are TGTGCCAGCAGCCAAGTCAGGGGGGGAGAGCAGTACGTC.

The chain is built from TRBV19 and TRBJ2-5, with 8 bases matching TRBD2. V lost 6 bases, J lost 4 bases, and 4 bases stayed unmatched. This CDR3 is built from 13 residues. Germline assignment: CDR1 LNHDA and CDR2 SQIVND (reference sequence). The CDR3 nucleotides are TGTGCCAGTAGCCCGACTAGCGCAGAGACCCAGTACTTC. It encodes CASSPTSAETQYF.

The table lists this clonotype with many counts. The CDR3: CASSSGLAGGPSEQYF. In DNA form, the CDR3 reads TGTGCCAGCAGTTCGGGACTAGCGGGAGGGCCGAGCGAGCAGTACTTC. The chain couples TRBV28 to TRBJ2-7, with TRBD2 matching over 16 bases. V gave up 4 bases and J gave up 6 bases; unmatched junction bases: 6. Per germline, CDR1 MDHEN and CDR2 SYDVKM. The CDR3 loop spans 16 amino acids.

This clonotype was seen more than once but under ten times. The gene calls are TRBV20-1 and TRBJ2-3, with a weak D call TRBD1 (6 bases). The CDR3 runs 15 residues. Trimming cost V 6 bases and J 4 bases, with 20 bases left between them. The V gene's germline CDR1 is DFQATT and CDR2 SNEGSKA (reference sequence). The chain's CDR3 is CSALSARGPADTQYF. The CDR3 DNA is TGCAGTGCCCTCTCGGCCAGGGGACCCGCAGATACGCAGTATTTT.

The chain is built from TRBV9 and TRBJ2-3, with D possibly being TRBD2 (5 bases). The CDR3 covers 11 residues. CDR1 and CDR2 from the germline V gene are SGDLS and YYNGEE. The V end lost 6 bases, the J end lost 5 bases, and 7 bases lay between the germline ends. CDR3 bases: TGTGCCAGCAAAGCGGAAGATACGCAGTATTTT. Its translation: CASKAEDTQYF.

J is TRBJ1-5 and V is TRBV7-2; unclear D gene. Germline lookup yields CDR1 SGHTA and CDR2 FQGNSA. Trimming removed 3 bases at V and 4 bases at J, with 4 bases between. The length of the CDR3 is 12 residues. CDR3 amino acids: CASSFSNQPQHF. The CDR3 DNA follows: TGTGCCAGCAGCTTCTCAAATCAGCCCCAGCATTTT. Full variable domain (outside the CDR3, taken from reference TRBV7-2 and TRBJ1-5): GAGVSQSPSNKVTEKGKDVELRCDPISGHTALYWYRQSLGQGLEFLIYFQGNSAPDKSGLPSDRFSAERTGGSVSTLTIQRTQQEDSAVYLCASSFSNQPQHFGDGTRLSIL.

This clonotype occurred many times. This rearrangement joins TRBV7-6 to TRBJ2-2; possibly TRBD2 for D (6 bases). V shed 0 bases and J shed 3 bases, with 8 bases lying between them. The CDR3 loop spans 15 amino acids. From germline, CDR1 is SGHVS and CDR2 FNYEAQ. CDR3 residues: CASSLAGGYTGELFF. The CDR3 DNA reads TGTGCCAGCAGCTTAGCGGGAGGCTACACCGGGGAGCTGTTTTTT.

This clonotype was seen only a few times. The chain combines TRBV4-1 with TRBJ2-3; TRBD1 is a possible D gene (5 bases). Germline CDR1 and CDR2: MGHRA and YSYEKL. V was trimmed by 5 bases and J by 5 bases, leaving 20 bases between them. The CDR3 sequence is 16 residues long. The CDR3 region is CASSSKGASSRDTQYF. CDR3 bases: TGCGCCAGCAGCTCTAAAGGGGCCTCCTCCAGAGATACGCAGTATTTT.